This entry lists 10 T cell receptor beta chains sequenced from one sample in a study of shared clonotypes between healthy human individuals (TCRdb year 2020). The library relied on the immunoSEQ multiplex PCR assay. As stored in TCRdb, this immuneACCESS dataset retains in-frame rearrangements with V and J assigned. A fraction of the clones does not appear; measured against another copy, unresolved V genes explain less than half of the discrepancy, and the remainder lacks a known reason. This sample is represented by 2 million to 2.5 million clones; just under 95% of them were singletons. Together, the top ten hold 0.37% of the sample. Sequenced sample: naive CD4+ T cells from PBMCs. The cell subset or site label for this specimen denotes: CD45RA+ positively selected. These receptors were taken from a man aged 18 to 29 in good health. Some clones in this sample may be carry-over from other donors' samples.

This chain connects TRBV23-1 to TRBJ2-7, with D perhaps matching TRBD2 (10 bases). TRBV23-1 carries the ORF label, with uncertain function. The CDR3 is 20 amino acids. V was cut by 7 bases and J by 3 bases, with 34 bases left in between. CDR3 coding DNA: TGCGCCAGCACACCGGGCCACAGGGGGCTAGCGGGAGTCGAGAACTACGAGCAGTACTTC. Translated: CASTPGHRGLAGVENYEQYF.

The gene calls are TRBV7-9 and TRBJ1-2; 8 nucleotides agree with TRBD1. This CDR3 is 16 amino acids long. Trimming took 5 bases from V and 6 from J; bases not matched to a gene: 14. From germline, CDR1 is SEHNR and CDR2 FQNEAQ (reference sequence). The CDR3, as DNA: TGTGCCAGCAGCGCGTACACAGGGGGGACTACGAATGGCTACACCTTC. The encoded protein is CASSAYTGGTTNGYTF. The full variable domain, in which reference TRBV7-9 and TRBJ1-2 provide the parts outside the CDR3, is DTGVSQNPRHKITKRGQNVTFRCDPISEHNRLYWYRQTLGQGPEFLTYFQNEAQLEKSRLLSDRFSAERPKGSFSTLEIQRTEQGDSAMYLCASSAYTGGTTNGYTFGSGTRLTVV.

The rearrangement joins TRBV29-1 to TRBJ1-1, with 7 bases identical to TRBD1. The CDR3 is 13 residues long. The germline V gene encodes CDR1 SQVTM and CDR2 ANQGSEA. Trimming removed 6 bases from V and 9 bases from J; junction bases left unmatched: 13. For the CDR3, the DNA is TGCAGCGTCGCAGGGGGAGGTATGGGGAAAGCTTTCTTT. The encoded protein is CSVAGGGMGKAFF.

The chain has TRBV5-1 and TRBJ2-7; the D call may be TRBD1 or TRBD2 (5 bases each). Germline CDR1 SGHRS, CDR2 YFSETQ. V was pared by 0 bases and J by 9 bases, with 16 bases between. The CDR3 has 14 amino acids. Written as DNA, the CDR3 is TGCGCCAGCAGCTTGGAGGGACGAGGCGTCGCGCAGTACTTC. Its protein is CASSLEGRGVAQYF.

V gene TRBV21-1 combines with J gene TRBJ2-1; TRBD2, the table's D call, was not compared with the DNA. TRBV21-1 is shown as a pseudogene. The CDR3 is made up of 16 amino acids. CDR3 region: CASSPPPLAPLSEQFF. DNA of the CDR3: TGTGCCAGCAGCCCTCCCCCTCTAGCGCCCCTTTCAGAGCAGTTCTTC.

The chain couples TRBV30 to TRBJ2-5; 9 bases align to TRBD1. Looked up from germline, CDR1 is GTSNPN and CDR2 is SVGIG (reference sequence). Unmatched junction bases numbered 7, after V lost 0 bases and J lost 5 bases. The CDR3 contains 15 residues. The CDR3 nucleotides read TGTGCCTGGAGTGTACGGGACAGGGTGAGGGAGACCCAGTACTTC. This sequence encodes CAWSVRDRVRETQYF.

To note about this clone: The sample has other DNA sequences that encode this CDR3 too. The chain links TRBV11-2 to TRBJ2-5; no firm D call. This CDR3 is 13 amino acids long. The germline V gene has CDR1 SGHAT and CDR2 FQNNGV. Trimming removed 3 bases from V and 1 base from J, with 6 bases in between. CDR3 DNA: TGTGCCAGCAGCTTTGGCAGCCAAGAGACCCAGTACTTC. Encoded protein: CASSFGSQETQYF.

The rearrangement links TRBV7-2 to TRBJ2-7; 7 bases align to TRBD2. The CDR3 is 15 amino acids. Germline V CDR1 and CDR2: SGHTA, FQGNSA. V trimming: 1 base; J trimming: 3 bases; junction bases outside the gene matches: 6. This CDR3 is CASSLGTGGHYEQYF. The CDR3 DNA sequence: TGTGCCAGCAGCTTAGGGACGGGAGGACACTACGAGCAGTACTTC.

This sequence joins TRBV7-9 and TRBJ1-5; D is ambiguous. The CDR3 covers 14 residues. Germline CDR1 is SEHNR and CDR2 is FQNEAQ (reference sequence). V shed 1 base and J shed 1 base, with 5 bases lying between them. This chain's CDR3 is CASSLGESNQPQHF. The CDR3 nucleotides read TGTGCCAGCAGCTTAGGGGAGAGCAATCAGCCCCAGCATTTT.

The genes are TRBV28 and TRBJ2-6; D might be TRBD1 (6 bases). Germline lookup yields CDR1 MDHEN and CDR2 SYDVKM. Trimming shortened V by 4 bases and J by 2 bases, and 9 bases separated the two germline ends. The CDR3 is 15 residues long. This CDR3 is CASSSEGAGANVLTF. The CDR3 DNA reads as TGTGCCAGCAGTTCCGAGGGGGCTGGGGCCAACGTCCTGACTTTC.